The next 8 T cell receptor beta chains were all read from a single sample in a study of blood T cells in healthy people across ages. Primers used in a second PCR of roughly 6 to 12 cycles were a sample-barcoded 5' primer and a J-beta primer mix. TCRdb independently ran MiXCR on the 5' RACE reads; one entry per CDR3 protein. Among 650,000 to 900,000 distinct CDR3 sequences listed, around 62% were seen once. The sample consisted of blood. The receptor source for this set is a man aged 25-45 years in good health.

The chain couples TRBV20-1 to TRBJ2-7, with TRBD2 as a possible D gene (5 bases). CDR3 length: 14 residues. The germline V gene encodes CDR1 DFQATT and CDR2 SNEGSKA (reference sequence). Trimming removed 4 bases at V and 0 bases at J, with 13 bases between. This CDR3 reads CSAKSGSLSYEQYF. The CDR3 DNA reads TGCAGTGCTAAGTCGGGGTCCCTCTCCTACGAGCAGTACTTC.

The table lists this clonotype with a few counts. The chain combines TRBV7-2 with TRBJ2-1, with 10 bases fitting TRBD2. CDR1 SGHTA and CDR2 FQGNSA come from the germline V gene. The CDR3 runs 16 residues. After removal of 7 bases from V and 10 bases from J, the junction contained 16 bases not matched to a gene. The CDR3 here is CASTTSGGAGVGEQFF. CDR3 in DNA: TGTGCCAGCACCACGAGCGGGGGGGCAGGAGTCGGCGAGCAGTTCTTC.

V and J are TRBV9 and TRBJ2-2; possibly TRBD1 for D (6 bases). The CDR3 is 13 amino acids. Germline CDR1 and CDR2: SGDLS and YYNGEE. V lost 4 bases and J 6 bases, leaving 10 bases between the germline ends. CDR3 in amino acids: CASSQYRAGELFF. The CDR3 DNA sequence: TGTGCCAGCAGCCAGTACAGGGCCGGGGAGCTGTTTTTT.

The chain carries TRBV6-2 or TRBV6-3 and TRBJ2-1; D not resolved. The V gene lost 7 bases and the J gene lost 2 bases, with 15 bases spanning the gap. CDR3 size: 15 residues. In germline, CDR1 is MNHEY, CDR2 SVGEGT. In DNA, the CDR3 is TGTGCCAGCACCCAGCGCACCCCAGCCTACAATGAGCAGTTCTTC. Encoded protein: CASTQRTPAYNEQFF.

This clonotype was found once. This chain joins TRBV2 and TRBJ1-2; D gene uncertain. Trimming stripped 6 bases from V and 3 bases from J, with 8 bases between. The CDR3 has 12 amino acids. CDR1 is SNHLY and CDR2 is FYNNEI in the germline V gene. The CDR3 sequence: CASRSLHYGYTF. The CDR3, as DNA: TGTGCCAGCAGGTCCTTACACTATGGCTACACCTTC.

The chain recombines TRBV20-1 with TRBJ1-2; 9 positions agree with TRBD1. V shed 6 bases and J 7 bases; nucleotides not matched to a gene: 9. Looked up from germline, CDR1 is DFQATT and CDR2 is SNEGSKA (reference sequence). This CDR3 spans 13 amino acids. The CDR3 bases are TGCAGTGCGCCCGGGACAGGGCATAGTGGCTACACCTTC. Translation: CSAPGTGHSGYTF.

The chain employs TRBV7-2 and TRBJ2-3; 9 positions match TRBD2. J lost 7 bases, V lost 5 bases, and 4 bases had no gene match. The CDR3 totals 13 residues. The germline gives CDR1 SGHTA, CDR2 FQGNSA. CDR3 DNA sequence: TGTGCCAGCAGCAGTAGCGGGGGAAATACGCAGTATTTT. Protein product: CASSSSGGNTQYF.

The chain couples TRBV20-1 to TRBJ2-1; 10 nucleotides line up with TRBD2. This CDR3 is 16 amino acids long. Germline lookup yields CDR1 DFQATT and CDR2 SNEGSKA (reference sequence). V was pared by 6 bases and J by 7 bases, with 15 bases of the junction left unmatched. The CDR3 bases are TGCAGTGCACCGAGCGGGGGGGTCTCCCCGGCGAATGAGCAGTTCTTC. This gives the protein CSAPSGGVSPANEQFF.